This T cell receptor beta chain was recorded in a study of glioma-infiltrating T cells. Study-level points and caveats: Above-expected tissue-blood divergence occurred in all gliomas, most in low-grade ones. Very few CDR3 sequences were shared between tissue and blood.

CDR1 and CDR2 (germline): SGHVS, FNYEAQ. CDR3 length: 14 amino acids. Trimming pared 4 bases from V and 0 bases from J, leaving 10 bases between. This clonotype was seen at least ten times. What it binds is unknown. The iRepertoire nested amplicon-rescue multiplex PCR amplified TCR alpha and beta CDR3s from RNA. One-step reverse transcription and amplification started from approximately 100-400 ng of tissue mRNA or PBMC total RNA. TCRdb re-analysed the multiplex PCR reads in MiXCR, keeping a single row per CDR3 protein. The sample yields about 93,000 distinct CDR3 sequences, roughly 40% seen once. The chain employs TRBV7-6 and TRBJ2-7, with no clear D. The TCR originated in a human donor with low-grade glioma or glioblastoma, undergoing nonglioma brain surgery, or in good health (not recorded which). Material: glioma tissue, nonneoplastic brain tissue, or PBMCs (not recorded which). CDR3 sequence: CASSYGDGSYEQYF. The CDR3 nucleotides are TGTGCCAGCAGCTACGGCGACGGCTCCTACGAGCAGTACTTC.